This T cell receptor beta chain was sequenced for a study of blood T cell repertoires in COVID-19. For the study at large: Both acute and convalescent COVID-19 samples were obtained from the United States, Italy and Spain. The analysed material was cDNA or gDNA that came from T cells, B-cell-depleted T cells, or PBMCs.

Per the original methods: From reference gene primer amplification, estimates of nucleated cell counts were derived. The data were produced by immunoSEQ multiplex PCR, yet TCRdb's version contains in-frame clones alone and is incomplete. That table furnishes V, J and clone size, whereas the DNA furnished D and trimming. The sample yields about 78,000 clones, about 89% seen once. The CDR3 is made up of 14 amino acids. Germline values: CDR1 SGHRS, CDR2 YFSETQ. V shed 4 bases and J 5 bases; nucleotides not matched to a gene: 6. This clone appeared a few times. This chain joins TRBV5-1 and TRBJ2-5, with 9 bases identical to TRBD1. The sample was peripheral blood. The origin of this receptor is a man in his fifties with active or convalescent COVID-19. The CDR3: CASSEQGASETQYF. Written as DNA, the CDR3 is TGCGCCAGCAGCGAACAGGGGGCGTCCGAGACCCAGTACTTC.